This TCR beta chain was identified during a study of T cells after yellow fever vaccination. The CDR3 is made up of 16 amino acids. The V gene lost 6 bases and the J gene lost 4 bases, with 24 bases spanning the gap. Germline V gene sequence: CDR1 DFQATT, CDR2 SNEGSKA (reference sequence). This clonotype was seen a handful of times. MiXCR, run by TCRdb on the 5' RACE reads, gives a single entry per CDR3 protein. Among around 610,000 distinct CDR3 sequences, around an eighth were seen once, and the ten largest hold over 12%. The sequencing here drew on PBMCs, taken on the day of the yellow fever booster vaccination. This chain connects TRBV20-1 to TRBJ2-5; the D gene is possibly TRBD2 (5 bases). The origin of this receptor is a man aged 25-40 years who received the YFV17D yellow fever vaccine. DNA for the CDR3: TGCAGTGCCGACGGGGATCCCCTCCGACAAGGAGAGACCCAGTACTTC. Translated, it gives CSADGDPLRQGETQYF.